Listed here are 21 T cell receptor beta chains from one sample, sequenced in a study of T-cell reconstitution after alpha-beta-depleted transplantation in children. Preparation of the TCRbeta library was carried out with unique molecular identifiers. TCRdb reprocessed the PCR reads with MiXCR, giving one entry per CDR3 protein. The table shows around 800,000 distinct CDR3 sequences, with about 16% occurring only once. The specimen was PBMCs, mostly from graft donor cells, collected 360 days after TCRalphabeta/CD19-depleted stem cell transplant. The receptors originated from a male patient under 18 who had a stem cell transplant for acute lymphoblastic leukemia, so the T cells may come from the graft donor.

The CDR3 nucleotides read TGTGCCAGCAGCCTCGGGACAGGGGGTGGGAATACGCAGTATTTT. Its protein product is CASSLGTGGGNTQYF. The chain employs TRBV3-1 and TRBJ2-3; TRBD1 agrees at 11 bases. CDR1 and CDR2 from the germline V gene are LGHDT and YNNKEL (reference sequence). V shed 4 bases and J 7 bases; nucleotides not matched to a gene: 7. The CDR3 totals 15 residues.

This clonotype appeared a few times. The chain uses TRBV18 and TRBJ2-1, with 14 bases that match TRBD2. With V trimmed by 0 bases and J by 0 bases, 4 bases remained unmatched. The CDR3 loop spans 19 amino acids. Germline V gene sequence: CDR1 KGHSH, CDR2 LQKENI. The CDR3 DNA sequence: TGTGCCAGCTCACCACCGGGACTAGCGGGGGCAAGCTCCTACAATGAGCAGTTCTTC. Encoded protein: CASSPPGLAGASSYNEQFF. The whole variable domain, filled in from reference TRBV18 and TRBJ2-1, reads NAGVMQNPRHLVRRRGQEARLRCSPMKGHSHVYWYRQLPEEGLKFMVYLQKENIIDESGMPKERFSAEFPKEGPSILRIQQVVRGDSAAYFCASSPPGLAGASSYNEQFFGPGTRLTVL.

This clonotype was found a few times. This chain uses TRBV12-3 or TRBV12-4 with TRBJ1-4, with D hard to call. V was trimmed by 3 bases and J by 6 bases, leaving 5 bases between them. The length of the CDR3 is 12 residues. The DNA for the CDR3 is TGTGCCAGCAGTTTCCTGGATGAAAAACTGTTTTTT. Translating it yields CASSFLDEKLFF.

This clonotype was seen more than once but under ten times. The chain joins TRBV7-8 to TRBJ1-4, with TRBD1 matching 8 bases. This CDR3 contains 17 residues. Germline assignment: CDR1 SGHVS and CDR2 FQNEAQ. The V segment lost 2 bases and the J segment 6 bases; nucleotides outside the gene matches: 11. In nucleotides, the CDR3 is TGTGCCAGCAGCTTACCTAACGACAGGGGCGGATATGAAAAACTGTTTTTT. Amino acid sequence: CASSLPNDRGGYEKLFF.

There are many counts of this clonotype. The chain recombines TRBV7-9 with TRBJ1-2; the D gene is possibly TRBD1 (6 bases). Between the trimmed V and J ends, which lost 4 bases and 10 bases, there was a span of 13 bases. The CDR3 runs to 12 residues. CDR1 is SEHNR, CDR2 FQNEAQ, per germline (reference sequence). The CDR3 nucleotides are TGTGCCAGCAGCTGGGACAATAAGCACTACACCTTC. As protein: CASSWDNKHYTF.

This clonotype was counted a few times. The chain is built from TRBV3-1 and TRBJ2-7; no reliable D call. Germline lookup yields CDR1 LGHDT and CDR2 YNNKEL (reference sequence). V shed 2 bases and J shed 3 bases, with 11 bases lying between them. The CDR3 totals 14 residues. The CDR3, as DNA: TGTGCCAGCAGCCAACTACTACAGTTCTACGAGCAGTACTTC. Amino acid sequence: CASSQLLQFYEQYF.

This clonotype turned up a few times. In DNA form, the CDR3 reads TGTGCCAGCAGCCAAGGGGACAGGGGAGTTTACAACACTGAAGCTTTCTTT. This encodes CASSQGDRGVYNTEAFF. The chain employs TRBV3-1 and TRBJ1-1, with 10 nucleotides matching TRBD1. The germline V gene has CDR1 LGHDT and CDR2 YNNKEL (reference sequence). With 1 base clipped from V and 2 bases from J, the junction kept 7 bases outside the gene matches. This CDR3 contains 17 residues.

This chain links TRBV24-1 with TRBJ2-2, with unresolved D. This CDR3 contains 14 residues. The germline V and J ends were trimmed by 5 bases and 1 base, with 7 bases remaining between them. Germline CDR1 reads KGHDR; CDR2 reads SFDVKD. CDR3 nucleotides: TGTGCCACCAGTGTCTGGGGGAACACCGGGGAGCTGTTTTTT. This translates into CATSVWGNTGELFF.

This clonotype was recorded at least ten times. CDR3 sequence: CASSQDWRVFRPFSYNEQFF. As DNA, the CDR3 is TGTGCCAGCAGCCAAGATTGGAGGGTATTTCGGCCTTTCTCCTACAATGAGCAGTTCTTC. The gene calls are TRBV3-1 and TRBJ2-1, with TRBD2 as a possible D gene (6 bases). The V end was cut by 0 bases, the J end by 0 bases, with 21 bases between. Germline V gene sequence: CDR1 LGHDT, CDR2 YNNKEL (reference sequence). CDR3 size: 20 residues.

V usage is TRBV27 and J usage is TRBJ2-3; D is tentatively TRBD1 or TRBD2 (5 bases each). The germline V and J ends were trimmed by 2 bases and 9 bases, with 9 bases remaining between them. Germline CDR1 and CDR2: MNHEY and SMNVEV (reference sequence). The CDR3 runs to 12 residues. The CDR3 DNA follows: TGTGCCAGCAGTTTAGGGACCGCCACGCAGTATTTT. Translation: CASSLGTATQYF.

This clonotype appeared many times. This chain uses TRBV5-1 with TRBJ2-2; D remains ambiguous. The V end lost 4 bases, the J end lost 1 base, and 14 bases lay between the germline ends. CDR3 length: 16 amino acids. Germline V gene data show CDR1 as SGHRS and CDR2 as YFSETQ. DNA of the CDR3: TGCGCCAGCAGCCCTCGGAGCCCGATGAACACCGGGGAGCTGTTTTTT. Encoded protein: CASSPRSPMNTGELFF.

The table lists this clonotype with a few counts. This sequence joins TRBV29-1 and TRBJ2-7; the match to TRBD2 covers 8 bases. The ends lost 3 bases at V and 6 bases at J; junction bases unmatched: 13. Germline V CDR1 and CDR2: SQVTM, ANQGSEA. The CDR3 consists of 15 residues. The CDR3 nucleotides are TGCAGCGTTGACGCTCCCCGTAGCGGGACACGCGAGCAGTACTTC. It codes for CSVDAPRSGTREQYF.

The CDR3 sequence: CASSPLYGQGNYTGELFF. The DNA for the CDR3 is TGTGCCAGCAGCCCCCTTTACGGACAGGGCAACTACACCGGGGAGCTGTTTTTT. The rearrangement uses TRBV11-2 and TRBJ2-2; 8 nucleotides match TRBD1. The CDR3 extends over 18 amino acids. With V trimmed by 5 bases and J by 3 bases, 14 bases remained unmatched. The germline gives CDR1 SGHAT, CDR2 FQNNGV.

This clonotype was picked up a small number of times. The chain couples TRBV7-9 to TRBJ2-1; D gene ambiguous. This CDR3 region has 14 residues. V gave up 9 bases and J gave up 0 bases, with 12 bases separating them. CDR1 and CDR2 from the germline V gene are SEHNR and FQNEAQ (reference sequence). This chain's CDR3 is CASLSVRSYNEQFF. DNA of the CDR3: TGTGCCAGTCTTTCAGTTCGCTCCTACAATGAGCAGTTCTTC.

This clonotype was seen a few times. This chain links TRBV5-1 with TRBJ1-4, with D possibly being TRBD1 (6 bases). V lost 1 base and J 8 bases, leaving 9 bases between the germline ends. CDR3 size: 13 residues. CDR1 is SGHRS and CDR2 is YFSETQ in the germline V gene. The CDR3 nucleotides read TGCGCCAGCAGCTTGATCAGGGGCGAAAAACTGTTTTTT. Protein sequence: CASSLIRGEKLFF.

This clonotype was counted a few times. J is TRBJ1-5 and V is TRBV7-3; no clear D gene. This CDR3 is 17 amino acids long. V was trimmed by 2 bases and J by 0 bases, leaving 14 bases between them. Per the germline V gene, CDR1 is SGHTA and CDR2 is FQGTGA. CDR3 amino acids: CASSLVSLGGSNQPQHF. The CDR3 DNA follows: TGTGCCAGCAGCTTAGTCTCCCTGGGAGGTAGCAATCAGCCCCAGCATTTT.

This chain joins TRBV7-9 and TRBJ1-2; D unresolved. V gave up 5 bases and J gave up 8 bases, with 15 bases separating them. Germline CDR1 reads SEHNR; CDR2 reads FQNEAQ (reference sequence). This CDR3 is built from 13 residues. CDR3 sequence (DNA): TGTGCCAGCAGCCTCTACATGGTGGAAGGCTACACCTTC. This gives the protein CASSLYMVEGYTF.

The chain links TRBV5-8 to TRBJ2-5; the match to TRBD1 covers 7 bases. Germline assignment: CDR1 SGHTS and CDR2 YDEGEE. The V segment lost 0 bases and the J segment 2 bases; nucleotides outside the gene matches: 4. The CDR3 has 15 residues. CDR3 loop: CASSLVGDRQETQYF. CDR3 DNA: TGTGCCAGCAGCTTGGTGGGGGACAGACAAGAGACCCAGTACTTC.

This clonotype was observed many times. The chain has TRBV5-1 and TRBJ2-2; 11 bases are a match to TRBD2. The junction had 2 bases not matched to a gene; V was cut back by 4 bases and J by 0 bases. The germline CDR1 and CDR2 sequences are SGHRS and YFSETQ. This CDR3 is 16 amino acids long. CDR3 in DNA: TGCGCCAGCAGCCAGGGACTAGCGGCGAACACCGGGGAGCTGTTTTTT. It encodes CASSQGLAANTGELFF.

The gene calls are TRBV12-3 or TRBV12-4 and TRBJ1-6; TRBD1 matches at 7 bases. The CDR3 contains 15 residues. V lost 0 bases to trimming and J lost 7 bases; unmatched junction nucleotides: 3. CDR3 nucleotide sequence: TGTGCCAGCAGTTTAGCCCTCAGGGGGAATTCACCCCTCCACTTT. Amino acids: CASSLALRGNSPLHF.

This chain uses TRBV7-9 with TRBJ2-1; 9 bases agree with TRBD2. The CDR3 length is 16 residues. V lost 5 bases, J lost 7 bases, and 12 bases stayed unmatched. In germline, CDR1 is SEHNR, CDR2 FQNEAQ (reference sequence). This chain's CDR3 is CASSPIGGRAGNEQFF. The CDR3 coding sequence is TGTGCCAGCAGCCCTATAGGCGGGAGGGCCGGGAATGAGCAGTTCTTC.